This TCR beta chain was found in a study of T cells after yellow fever vaccination (dated by TCRdb to the late 2010s). With regard to the full study: The SMART-Seq v4 Ultra Low Input RNA kit was used to prepare libraries from fractions with low cell numbers. Two healthy male donors, one aged 18 to 30 and one aged 30 to 40 years, made up the cohort. Blood was collected at multiple timepoints before and after primary and secondary immunization, and bulk PBMC replicates and cell subsets were isolated. Bulk TCR alpha and beta repertoires were sequenced longitudinally to track T-cell clones before and after primary and booster YFV17D yellow fever vaccination.

The research as a whole found: Because only a couple of donors were included in the study, the extent to which the findings can be generalized is limited. A small share of clonotypes was detected in both CD4 and CD8 compartments, with the overlap likely arising from convergent recombination. Computational filtering was needed because FACS-sorted repertoires could contain abundant contaminating clonotypes from the bulk population. After the booster, most of the clones that had expanded following primary vaccination were detected again (almost 98% of CD4 and around 90% of CD8), which suggests that memory was broadly maintained. The secondary T-cell response was weaker than the primary response but faster, peaking on day 5 instead of day 15.

This clonotype has more than one count but fewer than ten. The clone's antigen remains unknown. Per-nucleotide qualities are absent, and no much larger clonotype sits a single base away. TCR cDNA was made using 5'RACE template switching, a step that added a universal primer site and unique molecular identifiers. Priming of cDNA synthesis was performed from both the TCR alpha and TCR beta constant segments. Library amplification involved two PCR steps, and the second step added sample barcodes and sequencing adapters. Sequencing of libraries was done on Illumina HiSeq 2500 (2x100 bp) or NovaSeq (2x150 bp). Per the source publication's procedure: Reads were demultiplexed and collapsed into UMI consensus sequences with MIGEC, and V(D)J alignment was performed with MiXCR. Using edgeR on replicate PBMC samples, clonotypes were called vaccine-responding if FDR was below 0.01 and the log2 fold change was above 5 up to day 15. Each bulk clonotype received a CD4 or CD8 identity based on whether the sequenced CD4 or CD8 repertoire contained that clonotype at higher abundance. TCRdb trimmed the raw reads at Q25, called clones with MiXCR and kept productive beta chains. Merged by CDR3 protein, the rows form single entries marked with the most common genes and DNA. The V and J calls reflect TCRdb's pipeline rather than the authors' work. The table for this sample lists tens of thousands of distinct CDR3 sequences; approximately 7.5% of them were counted only once. Clones ranked in the top ten supply less than 50% of the sample.

The CDR3 measures 16 amino acids from cysteine to phenylalanine. Only the CDR3 part of the read is kept: 48 bases, read in frame from the first base. V was cut back by 0 bases and J by 3 bases, leaving a gap of 15 bases between them. CDR1 ENHRY and CDR2 SYGVKD are derived from the germline V gene. What the treatment or condition label conveys for this sample: live attenuated yellow fever vaccine strain. A standard Ficoll-Paque protocol was used to isolate PBMCs from peripheral blood. CD4 and CD8 T-cell fractions were isolated with Dynabeads CD4 and CD8 positive selection kits. TriZol was used to extract RNA from bulk PBMCs, CD4 and CD8 fractions, and dextramer-positive and dextramer-negative fractions.

The V and J genes are TRBV10-3 and TRBJ2-7; the D gene assignment is ambiguous. The sequence came from a man aged 30-40 years who received the YFV17D yellow fever vaccine. Sample: CD8+ T cells sorted from PBMCs, taken on the day of the yellow fever booster vaccination. The DNA sequence follows: TGTGCCATCAGTGAGTCTAATGGGTTGCGAAACTACGAGCAGTACTTC. It encodes CAISESNGLRNYEQYF.